This T cell receptor beta chain is drawn from a study of control samples from healthy donors and cancer patients. Assay: immunoSEQ multiplex PCR; the TCRdb copy retains only in-frame clones and omits some. The sample consists of 95,000 to 150,000 clones, less than 90% of them appearing once. This clone was found once. This TCR derives from a man between 18 and 35 years old in good health. The sequencing sample was made of blood.

The CDR3 loop is CASRDPNTGELFF. CDR3 DNA: TGTGCCAGCAGGGACCCGAACACCGGGGAGCTGTTTTTT. The chain recombines TRBV28 with TRBJ2-2; no firm D call. Germline loops: CDR1 MDHEN, CDR2 SYDVKM. Between the trimmed V and J ends, which lost 6 bases and 0 bases, there was a span of 5 bases. The CDR3 sequence is 13 residues long.